These 24 T cell receptor beta chains were sequenced from one sample in a study of T cells after somatic rescue of genetic block. Only in-frame clones appear in the TCRdb table, and some are missing; sequencing was by immunoSEQ multiplex PCR. Here the sample spans approximately 58,000 clones, approximately 96% being singletons. Material: peripheral blood mononuclear cells (PBMCs). The receptors originated from a child under two years old.

The chain carries TRBV4-1 and TRBJ2-5, with 13 positions matching TRBD2. Germline CDR1 reads MGHRA; CDR2 reads YSYEKL. The CDR3 extends over 15 amino acids. V dropped 5 bases and J dropped 3; count of bases not matched to a gene: 3. CDR3 residues: CASSAGTSGKETQYF. DNA of the CDR3: TGCGCCAGCAGCGCCGGGACTAGCGGGAAAGAGACCCAGTACTTC.

The chain has TRBV4-2 and TRBJ2-1, with D maybe TRBD2 (6 bases). The CDR3 has 12 amino acids. V lost 4 bases, J lost 7 bases, and 8 bases lay in between. Germline V CDR1 and CDR2: LGHNA, YNFKEQ. This CDR3 is CASSLGGNEQFF. The CDR3 DNA is TGTGCCAGCAGCCTCGGGGGTAATGAGCAGTTCTTC.

CDR3 sequence: CATSRSGGRQETQYF. The CDR3 DNA follows: TGTGCCACCAGCAGATCAGGGGGGAGGCAAGAGACCCAGTACTTC. The V and J genes are TRBV15 and TRBJ2-5; perhaps TRBD1 as D (7 bases). The germline gives CDR1 LNHNV, CDR2 YYDKDF (reference sequence). This CDR3 contains 15 residues. V was clipped by 2 bases and J by 2 bases, with 12 bases between them.

The V gene is TRBV6-4, the J gene TRBJ1-1; D uncertain. The V end was cut by 6 bases, the J end by 1 base, with 9 bases between. The CDR3 has 13 residues. Germline CDR1 and CDR2: MRHNA and SNTAGT. CDR3 residues: CASSQTRNTEAFF. In nucleotides, the CDR3 is TGTGCCAGCAGCCAAACAAGGAACACTGAAGCTTTCTTT.

V is TRBV11-2 and J is TRBJ2-7, with 7 bases aligning to TRBD2. This CDR3 is built from 14 residues. Germline trimming cut 5 bases from V and 5 bases from J; bases unmatched to any gene: 9. CDR1 is SGHAT, CDR2 FQNNGV, per germline. This chain's CDR3 is CASSEHPGRDEQYF. As DNA, the CDR3 is TGTGCCAGCAGCGAACACCCTGGGAGGGACGAGCAGTACTTC.

CDR3 protein: CASERGTSYNEQFF. The CDR3 DNA follows: TGTGCCAGCGAACGGGGGACCTCCTACAATGAGCAGTTCTTC. V usage is TRBV9 and J usage is TRBJ2-1; possible D gene TRBD2, 6 bases. The germline V gene has CDR1 SGDLS and CDR2 YYNGEE. CDR3 size: 14 residues. V was clipped by 7 bases and J by 0 bases, with 11 bases between them.

This clone was observed a single time. The chain links TRBV5-4 to TRBJ1-2; 8 nucleotides agree with TRBD1. Germline CDR1 reads SGHNT; CDR2 reads YYREEE (reference sequence). This CDR3 has 16 amino acids. V gave up 4 bases and J gave up 0 bases; unmatched junction bases: 8. The CDR3 loop is CASSPGQDLSNYGYTF. The CDR3 coding sequence is TGTGCCAGCAGCCCGGGACAGGACCTCTCTAACTATGGCTACACCTTC. Drawing the rest from reference TRBV5-4 and TRBJ1-2, the complete variable domain is ETGVTQSPTHLIKTRGQQVTLRCSSQSGHNTVSWYQQALGQGPQFIFQYYREEENGRGNFPPRFSGLQFPNYSSELNVNALELDDSALYLCASSPGQDLSNYGYTFGSGTRLTVV.

This chain connects TRBV11-1 to TRBJ2-1, with D perhaps matching TRBD1 or TRBD2 (5 bases each). The V end was cut by 5 bases, the J end by 3 bases, with 8 bases between. The CDR3 has 13 residues. Germline assignment: CDR1 SGHAT and CDR2 FQDESV (reference sequence). The CDR3 here is CASSVGRYNEQFF. CDR3 coding DNA: TGTGCCAGCAGCGTGGGACGCTACAATGAGCAGTTCTTC.

The J gene is TRBJ2-7, the V gene TRBV6-5, with 11 bases matching TRBD2. The CDR3 runs to 13 residues. The trim removed 6 bases at V and 3 bases at J, leaving 1 base unmatched. Germline-derived CDR1 and CDR2 are MNHEY and SVGAGI. The CDR3 is CASRTSGNYEQYF. Here the CDR3 DNA reads TGTGCCAGCAGGACTAGCGGGAACTACGAGCAGTACTTC.

The rearrangement links TRBV7-3 to TRBJ2-1; 12 nucleotides match TRBD2. The trim removed 2 bases at V and 4 bases at J, leaving 0 bases unmatched. CDR1 is SGHTA, CDR2 FQGTGA, per germline. The CDR3 totals 15 residues. In DNA form, the CDR3 reads TGTGCCAGCAGCTTACTAGCGGGAGGGTACAATGAGCAGTTCTTC. It yields the protein CASSLLAGGYNEQFF.

The rearrangement links TRBV27 to TRBJ2-4; D is undetermined. Germline V gene data show CDR1 as MNHEY and CDR2 as SMNVEV (reference sequence). V lost 0 bases and J lost 1, with 4 bases in between. CDR3 length: 14 amino acids. CDR3 loop: CASSLSDAKNIQYF. CDR3 DNA sequence: TGTGCCAGCAGTTTATCGGATGCCAAAAACATTCAGTACTTC.

This rearrangement joins TRBV7-2 to TRBJ2-4; maybe TRBD1 (6 bases). Looked up from germline, CDR1 is SGHTA and CDR2 is FQGNSA. The CDR3 has 16 residues. V was trimmed by 0 bases and J by 6 bases, leaving 15 bases between them. In nucleotides, the CDR3 is TGTGCCAGCAGCTTAGCGATCCGGGACACTGGAAACATTCAGTACTTC. This sequence encodes CASSLAIRDTGNIQYF.

The chain employs TRBV7-9 and TRBJ2-5; TRBD1 agrees at 8 bases. V was pared by 0 bases and J by 14 bases, with 8 bases of the junction left unmatched. The CDR3 totals 13 residues. Germline CDR1 is SEHNR and CDR2 is FQNEAQ (reference sequence). The CDR3 DNA follows: TGTGCCAGCAGCTTAGCAGAAGGGACAGGTTACTACTTC. Residues: CASSLAEGTGYYF.

The chain links TRBV7-2 to TRBJ2-1; D not certain. There are 12 residues in the CDR3. V was shortened by 0 bases and J by 7 bases, with 4 bases between the two germline ends. The germline CDR1 and CDR2 sequences are SGHTA and FQGNSA. The CDR3 spells CASSLAANEQFF. CDR3 nucleotides: TGTGCCAGCAGCTTAGCCGCGAATGAGCAGTTCTTC. Full variable domain (missing parts from reference TRBV7-2 and TRBJ2-1): GAGVSQSPSNKVTEKGKDVELRCDPISGHTALYWYRQSLGQGLEFLIYFQGNSAPDKSGLPSDRFSAERTGGSVSTLTIQRTQQEDSAVYLCASSLAANEQFFGPGTRLTVL.

The chain combines TRBV1 with TRBJ2-1; TRBD2 is the table's D call and was not checked against the DNA. TRBV1 is a recognized pseudogene. The CDR3 runs 17 residues. The CDR3, as DNA: TGCACCAGCAGTCCCCGGACTAGCGGGAGAGCCTACAATGAGCAGTTCTTC. Its translation is CTSSPRTSGRAYNEQFF.

The V call is TRBV11-2, the J call TRBJ2-7; D is undetermined. V was trimmed by 5 bases and J by 2 bases, leaving 13 bases between them. The length of the CDR3 is 14 residues. Germline lookup yields CDR1 SGHAT and CDR2 FQNNGV. CDR3 DNA: TGTGCCAGCAGCCATAGGGTTGGGGCCTACGAGCAGTACTTC. Translating it yields CASSHRVGAYEQYF.

The chain combines TRBV27 with TRBJ1-1; possible D gene TRBD1, 5 bases. The V gene lost 3 bases and the J gene lost 0 bases, with 11 bases spanning the gap. In germline, CDR1 is MNHEY, CDR2 SMNVEV (reference sequence). The CDR3 sequence is 15 residues long. The CDR3 region has the DNA TGTGCCAGCAGTTTGGCAGGGCCCATGAACACTGAAGCTTTCTTT. Translation gives CASSLAGPMNTEAFF.

The chain is built from TRBV19 and TRBJ2-7, with D possibly being TRBD1 (6 bases). Germline V gene sequence: CDR1 LNHDA, CDR2 SQIVND (reference sequence). The CDR3 covers 11 residues. V was shortened by 6 bases and J by 4 bases, with 7 bases between the two germline ends. Written as DNA, the CDR3 is TGTGCCAGTAGACAGGGTTACGAGCAGTACTTC. Protein sequence: CASRQGYEQYF.

This chain connects TRBV6-4 to TRBJ2-2; D gene uncertain. The V gene lost 3 bases and the J gene lost 8 bases, with 13 bases spanning the gap. This CDR3 has 14 amino acids. Germline V lookup: CDR1 MRHNA, CDR2 SNTAGT. The CDR3 bases are TGTGCCAGCAGTGAGCCCACACCCACGGGGGAGCTGTTTTTT. It encodes CASSEPTPTGELFF.

The chain combines TRBV12-5 with TRBJ2-7; TRBD2 aligns across 11 bases. V gave up 6 bases and J gave up 2 bases; unmatched junction bases: 15. Germline CDR1 LGHNT, CDR2 FRNRAP. This CDR3 region has 18 residues. DNA of the CDR3: TGTGCTAGTGGCGCCCGCCCTTTACTAGCGGGAGTAACCTACGAGCAGTACTTC. It encodes CASGARPLLAGVTYEQYF.

The genes are TRBV9 and TRBJ2-5; 7 bases align to TRBD2. Losses at the gene ends were 4 bases for V and 1 base for J; bases not matched to a gene: 10. Germline V gene lookup returns CDR1 SGDLS and CDR2 YYNGEE. The CDR3 is 16 residues long. The CDR3 is CASSPSLAVGQETQYF. The CDR3 DNA sequence: TGTGCCAGCAGCCCCTCCCTAGCGGTCGGCCAAGAGACCCAGTACTTC.

The chain has TRBV29-1 and TRBJ2-3; 13 bases are shared with TRBD2. The CDR3 loop spans 14 amino acids. V lost 1 base and J lost 7; bases outside the gene matches: 2. Germline CDR1 is SQVTM and CDR2 is ANQGSEA. CDR3 nucleotide sequence: TGCAGCGTTGAAGGACTAGCGGGAGGTAATACGCAGTATTTT. Its translation is CSVEGLAGGNTQYF.

The chain recombines TRBV30 with TRBJ2-7; D is perhaps TRBD2 (6 bases). CDR1 and CDR2 from the germline V gene are GTSNPN and SVGIG (reference sequence). The CDR3 runs 12 residues. V was shortened by 5 bases and J by 4 bases, with 12 bases between the two germline ends. CDR3 DNA sequence: TGTGCCTGGGGTTCTCGGGGGTACGAGCAGTACTTC. Translating gives CAWGSRGYEQYF.

The CDR3 sequence is CASSYVGAQYF. The CDR3, as DNA: TGTGCCAGCAGTTATGTGGGGGCGCAGTATTTT. The rearrangement uses TRBV6-5 and TRBJ2-3, with D possibly called TRBD1 or TRBD2 (5 bases each). Germline loops: CDR1 MNHEY, CDR2 SVGAGI. V shed 3 bases and J shed 10 bases, with 8 bases lying between them. There are 11 residues in the CDR3.